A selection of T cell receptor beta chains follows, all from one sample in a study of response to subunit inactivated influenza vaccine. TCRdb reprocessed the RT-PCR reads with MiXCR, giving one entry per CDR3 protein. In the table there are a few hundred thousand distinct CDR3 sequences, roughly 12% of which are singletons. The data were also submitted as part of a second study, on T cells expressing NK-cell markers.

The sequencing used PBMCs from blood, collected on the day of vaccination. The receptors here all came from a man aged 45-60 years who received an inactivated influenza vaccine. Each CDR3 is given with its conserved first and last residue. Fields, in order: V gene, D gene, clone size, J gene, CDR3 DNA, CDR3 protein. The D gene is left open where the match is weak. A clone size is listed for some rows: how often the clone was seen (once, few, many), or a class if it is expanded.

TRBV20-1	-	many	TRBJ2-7	TGCAGTGCTATGCGGGCCTACGAGCAGTACTTC	CSAMRAYEQYF
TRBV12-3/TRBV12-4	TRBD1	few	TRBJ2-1	TGTGCCACCAGGGGGCCGGTTGACAATGAGCAGTTCTTC	CATRGPVDNEQFF
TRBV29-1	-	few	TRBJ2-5	TGCAGCGTTGCTGGAAGCCAAGAGACCCAGTACTTC	CSVAGSQETQYF
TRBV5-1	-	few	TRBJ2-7	TGCGCCAGCAGCTTGGGGGGCGAGGGCTACGAGCAGTACTTC	CASSLGGEGYEQYF
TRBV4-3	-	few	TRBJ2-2	TGCGCCAGCAGCCAAGAAGTTTGGGGTTTAACCGGGGAGCTGTTTTTT	CASSQEVWGLTGELFF
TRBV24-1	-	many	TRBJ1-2	TGTGCCACCAGTGATCCTCACTCCCGTTATGGCTACACCTTC	CATSDPHSRYGYTF
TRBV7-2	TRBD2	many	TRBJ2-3	TGTGCCAGCAGGCGTGAACTAGCGCAAAGCACAGATACGCAGTATTTT	CASRRELAQSTDTQYF
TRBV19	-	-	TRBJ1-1	TGTGCCAGTAGTATAGGGTGGATGAACACTGAAGCTTTCTTT	CASSIGWMNTEAFF
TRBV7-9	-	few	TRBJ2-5	TGTGCCAGCAGCTTAATCAGGCAAGAGACCCAGTACTTC	CASSLIRQETQYF
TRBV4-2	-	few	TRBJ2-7	TGTGCCAGCAGCCAAGATCGCGGGATAGGGGCCTACGAGCAGTACTTC	CASSQDRGIGAYEQYF
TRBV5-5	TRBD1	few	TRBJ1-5	TGTGCCAGCAGCAGGCCGACAGGGGAACATCAGCCCCAGCATTTT	CASSRPTGEHQPQHF
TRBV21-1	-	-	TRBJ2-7	TGTGCCAGCAGCAAAGTAGGGCAGGGTGGCTACGAGCAGTACTTC	CASSKVGQGGYEQYF
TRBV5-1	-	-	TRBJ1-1	TGCGCCAGCAGACCCACCCCTTTAATGAACACTGAAGCTTTCTTT	CASRPTPLMNTEAFF
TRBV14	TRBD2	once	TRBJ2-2	TGTGCCAGCAGCCTTATCCCGGGACTAGCAGACACCGGGGAGCTGTTTTTT	CASSLIPGLADTGELFF
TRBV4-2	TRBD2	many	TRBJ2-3	TGTGCCAGCAGCCAAGAGAAGCGGGAGGGTGCAGATACGCAGTATTTT	CASSQEKREGADTQYF
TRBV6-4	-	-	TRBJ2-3	TGTGCCAGCAGTACAGGGAGCGCAGATACGCAGTATTTT	CASSTGSADTQYF
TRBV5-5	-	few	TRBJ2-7	TGTGCCAGCAGTACGGACATAAACTACGAGCAGTACTTC	CASSTDINYEQYF
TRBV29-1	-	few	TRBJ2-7	TGCAGCGCAGCAGGGAGATGGTCGTACGAGCAGTACTTC	CSAAGRWSYEQYF
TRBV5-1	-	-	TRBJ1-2	TGCGCCAGCAGCTTGCGTGTCAGGGAGAATGGCTACACCTTC	CASSLRVRENGYTF
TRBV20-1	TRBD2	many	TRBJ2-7	TGCAGTGCTAGAGAATTGCGACTAGCGGAGACCTACGAGCAGTACTTC	CSARELRLAETYEQYF
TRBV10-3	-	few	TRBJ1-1	TGTGCCATCAGTGTAGCCAGGGTTGGGAACACTGAAGCTTTCTTT	CAISVARVGNTEAFF
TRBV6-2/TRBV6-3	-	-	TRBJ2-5	TGTGCCAGCAGTCAGACCAACCAAGAGACCCAGTACTTC	CASSQTNQETQYF
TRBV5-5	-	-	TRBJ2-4	TGTGCCAGCAGCTTGGCCGCGGAGATCCTAGCCAAAAACATTCAGTACTTC	CASSLAAEILAKNIQYF
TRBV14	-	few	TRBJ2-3	TGTGCCAGCAGCCAGAGAGGCGGGTTACCCTACACAGATACGCAGTATTTT	CASSQRGGLPYTDTQYF
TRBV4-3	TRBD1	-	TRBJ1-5	TGCGCCAGCAGCCAAACTACCGGGACAGGGGGACAGCCCCAGCATTTT	CASSQTTGTGGQPQHF
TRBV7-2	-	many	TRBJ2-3	TGTGCAGTTCAGCCGTTCACAGATACGCAGTATTTT	CAVQPFTDTQYF
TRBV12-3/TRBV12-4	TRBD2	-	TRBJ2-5	TGTGCCAGCAGTTTAGAAGGGACTAGCGGGAGAAGCGTGACCCAGTACTTC	CASSLEGTSGRSVTQYF